These 22 T cell receptor beta chains originate from one sample sequenced in a study of blood T cells in healthy people across ages. Primers used in a second PCR of about 7 to 11 cycles were a sample-barcoded 5' primer and a J-beta primer mix. TCRdb passed the 5' RACE reads through MiXCR, listing each CDR3 protein once. The sample has roughly 1,100,000 distinct CDR3 sequences; around 27% are singletons. These data are also associated with another study on T cells of mothers and their children.

Sequenced input: blood. These receptors were obtained from a girl aged 2 to 10 in good health.

In this sample, this clonotype turned up a few times. The V gene is TRBV6-2 or TRBV6-3, the J gene TRBJ2-1; D possibly corresponds to TRBD2 (5 bases). The J call is in doubt because the DNA end fits TRBJ2-5 better. Germline values: CDR1 MNHEY, CDR2 SVGEGT. This CDR3 comprises 14 residues. CDR3 nucleotides: TGTGCCAGCAGCTCAAGCCTAGCCTCAGAGACCCAGTACTTC. Amino acid sequence: CASSSSLASETQYF.

The rearrangement links TRBV7-9 to TRBJ2-1; D is unclear. The CDR3 totals 15 residues. The V end lost 5 bases, the J end lost 3 bases, and 14 bases lay between the germline ends. Germline V gene sequence: CDR1 SEHNR, CDR2 FQNEAQ (reference sequence). The CDR3 loop is CASSPWAVHYNEQFF. DNA for the CDR3: TGTGCCAGCAGCCCCTGGGCGGTCCACTACAATGAGCAGTTCTTC. Full variable domain (missing parts from reference TRBV7-9 and TRBJ2-1): DTGVSQNPRHKITKRGQNVTFRCDPISEHNRLYWYRQTLGQGPEFLTYFQNEAQLEKSRLLSDRFSAERPKGSFSTLEIQRTEQGDSAMYLCASSPWAVHYNEQFFGPGTRLTVL.

The chain has TRBV13 and TRBJ2-5; 11 positions agree with TRBD2. The tail of the sequence fits TRBJ2-1 better, so the J call may be wrong. CDR3 length equals 13 residues. CDR1 and CDR2 from the germline V gene are PRHDT and FYEKMQ (reference sequence). CDR3 region: CASSGGAINEQFF. DNA of the CDR3: TGTGCCAGTAGCGGGGGGGCTATCAATGAGCAGTTCTTC.

V usage is TRBV29-1 and J usage is TRBJ2-1; no clear D gene. The length of the CDR3 is 10 residues. Germline CDR1 and CDR2: SQVTM and ANQGSEA. The CDR3 sequence: CSVSYNEQFF. The CDR3 DNA follows: TGCAGTGTATCCTACAATGAGCAGTTCTTC.

The chain is built from TRBV29-1 and TRBJ1-2; 12 nucleotides agree with TRBD1. The CDR3 length is 16 residues. CDR1 is SQVTM and CDR2 is ANQGSEA in the germline V gene. Trimming took 7 bases from V and 4 from J; bases not matched to a gene: 13. The CDR3 bases are TGCAGCGCCTACGGGACAGGGGGCGCGAAACCCTATGGCTACACCTTC. Protein sequence: CSAYGTGGAKPYGYTF.

The gene calls are TRBV5-1 and TRBJ2-3; a possible D gene is TRBD1 (5 bases). The germline gives CDR1 SGHRS, CDR2 YFSETQ. The length of the CDR3 is 15 residues. V shed 8 bases and J shed 1 base, with 17 bases lying between them. The CDR3 DNA sequence: TGCGCCAGTTCCAGGGAAGGGCGAGGCACAGATACGCAGTATTTT. Translating it yields CASSREGRGTDTQYF.

The J gene is TRBJ2-5, the V gene TRBV6-5; TRBD2 agrees at 8 bases. The DNA end is a closer match to TRBJ2-7, so the J assignment may be wrong. Germline V gene sequence: CDR1 MNHEY, CDR2 SVGAGI. The CDR3 sequence is 14 residues long. This CDR3 is CASSPGLVTSEQYF. The CDR3 DNA reads as TGTGCCAGCAGCCCGGGACTAGTAACCTCCGAGCAGTACTTC.

This clonotype has a handful of counts. The chain uses TRBV7-9 and TRBJ2-3; TRBD1 or TRBD2 may be the D gene (6 bases each). CDR1 and CDR2 from the germline V gene are SEHNR and FQNEAQ (reference sequence). There are 12 residues in the CDR3. Trimming shortened V by 4 bases and J by 10 bases, and 12 bases separated the two germline ends. The DNA of the CDR3 is TGTGCCAGCAGCTGGGGGGCGCGCTCGCAGTATTTT. This codes for CASSWGARSQYF. Full variable domain (missing parts from reference TRBV7-9 and TRBJ2-3): DTGVSQNPRHKITKRGQNVTFRCDPISEHNRLYWYRQTLGQGPEFLTYFQNEAQLEKSRLLSDRFSAERPKGSFSTLEIQRTEQGDSAMYLCASSWGARSQYFGPGTRLTVL.

The gene calls are TRBV4-1 and TRBJ1-1; 12 nucleotides align to TRBD1. V was clipped by 4 bases and J by 8 bases; unmatched bases: 5. The germline gives CDR1 MGHRA, CDR2 YSYEKL. This CDR3 is 14 amino acids long. The CDR3 protein is CASSLTGTGGEAFF. Written as DNA, the CDR3 is TGCGCCAGCAGCCTTACCGGGACAGGGGGCGAAGCTTTCTTT.

This clonotype was picked up a small number of times. The V gene is TRBV25-1, the J gene TRBJ1-2; a weak D match, TRBD1 (5 bases). The CDR3 spans 15 residues. The V end lost 6 bases, the J end lost 4 bases, and 18 bases lay between the germline ends. Looked up from germline, CDR1 is MGHDK and CDR2 is SYGVNS. The CDR3 sequence is CASRGQVGQGYGYTF. The CDR3 coding sequence is TGTGCCAGCAGGGGCCAGGTGGGGCAAGGCTATGGCTACACCTTC.

This clonotype was detected many times. The V call is TRBV4-2, the J call TRBJ1-5; tentatively, D is TRBD1 (5 bases). V shed 1 base and J shed 5 bases, with 9 bases lying between them. This CDR3 is built from 14 residues. Germline V CDR1 and CDR2: LGHNA, YNFKEQ. The CDR3 spells CASSQVTGDQPQHF. The CDR3 nucleotides read TGTGCCAGCAGCCAAGTAACGGGGGATCAGCCCCAGCATTTT.

The rearrangement joins TRBV13 to TRBJ1-4, with D unresolved. V was cut by 1 base and J by 6 bases, with 3 bases left in between. CDR1 PRHDT and CDR2 FYEKMQ come from the germline V gene (reference sequence). The CDR3 runs 12 residues. CDR3: CASSLEDEKLFF. CDR3 DNA: TGTGCCAGCAGCTTAGAGGATGAAAAACTGTTTTTT.

The genes are TRBV28 and TRBJ2-1; 11 positions match TRBD2. Germline V CDR1 and CDR2: MDHEN, SYDVKM. The CDR3 runs 16 residues. V trimming: 6 bases; J trimming: 0 bases; junction bases outside the gene matches: 4. Here the CDR3 reads CASSPSGRSSYNEQFF. The CDR3 bases are TGTGCCAGCAGCCCTAGCGGGAGGTCCTCCTACAATGAGCAGTTCTTC.

The chain recombines TRBV19 with TRBJ2-1; possibly TRBD1 for D (7 bases). CDR3 length equals 15 residues. V was shortened by 3 bases and J by 5 bases, with 14 bases between the two germline ends. Germline V gene sequence: CDR1 LNHDA, CDR2 SQIVND (reference sequence). The CDR3 DNA is TGTGCCAGTAGTATCGGCAGGGGGGCAAACAATGAGCAGTTCTTC. It specifies CASSIGRGANNEQFF.

The V and J genes are TRBV12-3 or TRBV12-4 and TRBJ2-3; 12 nucleotides align to TRBD2. There are 18 residues in the CDR3. V was clipped by 3 bases and J by 5 bases; unmatched bases: 12. CDR3 DNA: TGTGCCAGCAGTTTCAGGACCGCTAGCGGGGGGGCCAGAGATACGCAGTATTTT. It is translated as CASSFRTASGGARDTQYF.

This clonotype has a handful of counts. The chain employs TRBV28 and TRBJ2-7; 15 bases are shared with TRBD2. Germline V gene sequence: CDR1 MDHEN, CDR2 SYDVKM. The CDR3 runs 17 residues. V trimming: 11 bases; J trimming: 3 bases; junction bases outside the gene matches: 14. The DNA of the CDR3 is TGTGCCGCCTACTCGGGACTAGCGGGAGGCGGTGGCTACGAGCAGTACTTC. It encodes CAAYSGLAGGGGYEQYF. Supplemented by reference TRBV28 and TRBJ2-7, the full variable domain reads DVKVTQSSRYLVKRTGEKVFLECVQDMDHENMFWYRQDPGLGLRLIYFSYDVKMKEKGDIPEGYSVSREKKERFSLILESASTNQTSMYLCAAYSGLAGGGGYEQYFGPGTRLTVT.

A few counts support this clonotype. The chain uses TRBV7-8 and TRBJ2-7; D remains unclear. The DNA end is a closer match to TRBJ2-1, so the J assignment may be wrong. The CDR3 contains 14 residues. From germline, CDR1 is SGHVS and CDR2 FQNEAQ. CDR3 nucleotide sequence: TGTGCCAGCAGCTCTCGGGCTGTATACAATGAGCAGTTCTTC. This gives the protein CASSSRAVYNEQFF.

The chain is built from TRBV7-9 and TRBJ2-1; no definite D call. The CDR3 totals 15 residues. Per the germline V gene, CDR1 is SEHNR and CDR2 is FQNEAQ (reference sequence). The V end lost 1 base, the J end lost 10 bases, and 17 bases lay between the germline ends. The CDR3, as DNA: TGTGCCAGCAGCTTAGGGACCACCGCGAGATACGAGCAGTTCTTC. Residues: CASSLGTTARYEQFF.

This clonotype was recorded many times. This rearrangement joins TRBV28 to TRBJ2-6, with TRBD2 as a possible D gene (6 bases). Germline CDR1 is MDHEN and CDR2 is SYDVKM. V shed 5 bases and J shed 2 bases, with 10 bases lying between them. The CDR3 extends over 15 amino acids. CDR3 coding DNA: TGTGCCAGCAGTCCCCCGGGGGCTGGGGCCAACGTCCTGACTTTC. Protein: CASSPPGAGANVLTF.

This clonotype was recorded a few times. The J gene is TRBJ1-1, the V gene TRBV5-6, with D possibly TRBD1 on 6 matching bases. The CDR3 is 13 residues long. The germline V and J ends were trimmed by 4 bases and 8 bases, with 15 bases remaining between them. Germline loops: CDR1 SGHDT, CDR2 YYEEEE. CDR3: CASSPTGQLEAFF. The DNA of the CDR3 is TGTGCCAGCAGCCCAACTGGACAGTTAGAAGCTTTCTTT.

This clonotype was counted between two and nine times. This chain links TRBV29-1 with TRBJ1-2; unclear D gene. Germline lookup yields CDR1 SQVTM and CDR2 ANQGSEA. Trimming cost V 5 bases and J 8 bases, with 21 bases left between them. The CDR3 consists of 14 residues. In DNA form, the CDR3 reads TGCAGCGTTAGCAGCCAGACCCCGATGGGAGGCTACACCTTC. Translating gives CSVSSQTPMGGYTF.

This clonotype was observed a few times. The gene calls are TRBV12-3 or TRBV12-4 and TRBJ1-4, with D possibly TRBD1 on 5 matching bases. V gave up 5 bases and J gave up 6 bases, with 10 bases separating them. The CDR3 runs 13 residues. Here the CDR3 DNA reads TGTGCCAGCAGTGGCAGGGCCGATGAAAAACTGTTTTTT. Encoded protein: CASSGRADEKLFF.